This TCR beta chain was captured by sequencing in a study of regulatory T cells in long-lasting Graves disease (dated by TCRdb to the early 2020s). Looking at the study overall: Antithyroid drugs had been taken for less than 3 months by newly diagnosed Graves' disease patients. Persistent Graves' disease patients were compared with newly diagnosed Graves' disease patients by peripheral blood TCR sequencing and RNA sequencing. The study took place in China and was registered as a clinical trial. A total of around 35 samples were covered by TCR sequencing, comprising roughly 13 persistent and roughly 20 newly diagnosed Graves' disease patients. Study-wide findings and limitations: TRBV28, TRBJ1-2 and TRBJ2-5 were preferentially used in persistent disease, while TRBV20-1 and TRBJ2-1 were favored in newly diagnosed disease. Persistent patients shared more public clonotypes among themselves (around 2,700) than newly diagnosed patients did (about 900). The study examined only peripheral blood because the primary lesion, thyroid tissue, could not be accessed. Sequencing and analysis were restricted to the TCR beta chain. The authors noted that the small sample size was a limitation that may lower accuracy. Compared with newly diagnosed patients, persistent Graves' disease patients had lower TCR Shannon entropy and fewer highly expanded clones, which suggests clonal expansion.

Libraries were made using multiplex PCR. TCRdb lists the instrument as Illumina HiSeq 4000. iRepertoire HTBI primers and Arm-PCR amplification of CDR3 regions were used to construct TCR beta libraries. Before sequencing, the PCR products underwent gel purification. Turning to the authors' computational methods: Across samples, fewer than 70 TRBV and 15 or so TRBJ segments were identified and used for gene usage analysis of CDR3 amino acid clonotypes. COPE and FqMerger were used to merge the filtered high-quality paired reads into contigs. BLAST was used to align contigs to IMGT TRBV, TRBD and TRBJ reference genes, with CDR3 defined following IMGT. Clonotypes above 0.1% frequency were classified as highly expanded clones. Shannon entropy served as the measure of repertoire diversity, while the Gini coefficient captured V-J evenness. Clonotypes shared by more than one individual were considered public. Using fastp trimming at Q25 and MiXCR clonotype assembly, TCRdb reanalyzed the public sequencing data and kept in-frame beta chains. Every entry covers one CDR3 protein and lists the most common genes and DNA from its rows. Clone size and V and J calls follow TCRdb, not the original study. This sample comprises about 620,000 distinct CDR3 sequences, around 15% of them detected only once. The leading ten clones occupy under 20% of the sample.

Details on this clonotype: It lacks a known antigen. No base qualities exist here, and no much larger clone lies one base off it.

From the cysteine up to the phenylalanine, the CDR3 has a length of 12 residues. Left in the record is the CDR3 DNA by itself, 36 bases read in frame from the first base. At the junction V is shortened by 3 bases and J by 3 bases, with 8 bases in between. Per the germline V gene (reference sequence), DFQATT is the CDR1 and SNEGSKA is the CDR2. The label giving this sample's time point can be read as: newly diagnosed GD, antithyroid drugs for less than 3 months. RNA was extracted from PBMCs in TRIzol for both TCR sequencing and RNA sequencing. The diagnosis of Graves' disease was made according to American Thyroid Association guidelines. Patients for the study were recruited at an endocrinology department in Xi'an, China. From each patient, nine milliliters of peripheral blood was collected into an EDTA anticoagulant tube. Ficoll Paque Plus density gradient separation was used to isolate PBMCs, and no further T cell sorting was performed. An Agilent 2100 Bioanalyzer and agarose gel were used to check RNA quality, while a NanoDrop 2000 measured RNA concentration.

The data also belong to a second study, concerning T cells in Graves' hyperthyroidism and ophthalmopathy. In that second paper, the authors write: Stable Graves' hyperthyroidism was defined as no progression to ophthalmopathy during 18 months of follow-up. Hyperthyroidism patients were aged 18 to 65 years and newly diagnosed, with disease duration of less than 2 months. The study excluded patients with uncontrolled infections, other autoimmune diseases, pregnancy or lactation. Diagnoses relied on clinical symptoms, serum thyroxine and TRAb, thyroid ultrasound and orbital computed tomography. The TCR CDR3 was subjected to a first round of RT-PCR using the HTBI primer set and the Qiagen OneStep RT-PCR kit. Most expanded thyroid clonotypes (frequency above 0.001) were also found in blood, which suggests that blood repertoires may mirror thyroid immune responses. Ophthalmopathy was separated from stable hyperthyroidism by a 13 V-J signature model, with around 90% sensitivity and roughly 81% specificity obtained in cross-validation and 80%/75% obtained in testing. In validation, the model predicted progression to ophthalmopathy with roughly 70% sensitivity and approximately 74% specificity, a median of approximately 6.7 months before onset. To identify TCR V-J signatures that set the groups apart, the researchers used a discovery cohort of 90 to 100 patients, made up of 40 to 45 with Graves' ophthalmopathy and approximately 57 with stable Graves' hyperthyroidism. Whether ophthalmopathy could be predicted prospectively was tested in an independent validation cohort made up of under 20 hyperthyroidism patients plus 17 patients who later progressed to ophthalmopathy. The roughly 90 discovery patients were divided at random into training and test sets in a 7:3 ratio. In addition, the study compared T-cell repertoires in thyroid tissue and in blood from roughly 6 Graves' hyperthyroidism patients. After blood sampling, hyperthyroidism patients were treated with methimazole at a starting dose of 30 mg daily, and ophthalmopathy patients were treated with high-dose intravenous methylprednisolone. The libraries were constructed in a second round of multiplex PCR and then size-selected and purified. The libraries were sequenced on an Illumina HiSeq2000 using paired-end 100 bp reads. SOAPnuke was used to process the raw data, with reads discarded if the reads contained adapters or uncalled bases, had a mean Phred below 15, or lacked an exact constant-primer or identifier match. High-quality paired reads were merged using COPE v1.2.5, and each unique nucleotide sequence was defined as a clonotype. MiTCR v1.1 was used to align the clonotypes against IMGT TRBV, TRBD and TRBJ reference segments. The analysis included only V-J combinations with a frequency above 0.0001, which together covered around 99% of the repertoires. A TCS score was defined as the ratio of F50 (clonal expansion) to E x V (chaos), with BLOSUM62-based TCRdist applied between CDR3 peptides within each V-J. Welch's t-statistics and random forest reduced 500 to 550 V-J features to about 12, which were used in a naive Bayes classifier (R e1071). Sample size was not statistically predetermined, and blinding of investigators to group allocation was not performed. TCR Vbeta CDR3 sequencing of 120 to 150 peripheral blood samples (approximately 44 ophthalmopathy, about 75 hyperthyroidism and around 17 progressor patients) is reported in the paper.

This specimen consisted of peripheral blood mononuclear cells (PBMCs), obtained at new diagnosis, from a patient treated with antithyroid drugs. Rearrangement joined TRBV20-1 to TRBJ1-1; perhaps TRBD1 is the D gene, with 6 bases matching. The receptor was isolated from a woman aged 25 to 39 with Graves disease. Donor details come from another sample of the same person, matched by shared clones. Here is the DNA: TGCAGTGCTAGGGGACAAGACACTGAAGCTTTCTTT. The resulting protein is CSARGQDTEAFF.